This T cell receptor beta chain was captured by sequencing in a study of immune evolution from preneoplasia to lung adenocarcinoma (dated by TCRdb to the early 2020s). The study in broad terms: HLA loss of heterozygosity was seen in 7%, 15% and 33% of AIS, MIA and ADC lesions, and in no AAH lesions. The study used immune gene expression, TCR sequencing and multiplex immunofluorescence to profile the immune contexture of lung adenocarcinoma precursors and invasive adenocarcinoma. Resected precursor lesions (AAH, AIS, MIA) and invasive adenocarcinomas were compared against paired morphologically normal lung tissue. The sample size depended on which specimens were available, not on a prior power calculation. Whole exome sequencing and methylation data from the same cohort of nodules were integrated with the immune data. The overall cohort was made up of fewer than 70 patients with pulmonary nodules who had surgical resection. TCR sequencing data came from about 52 patients. It was reported in the study that 100 or so samples were used for TCR sequencing. Class I HLA alleles were inferred from exome data with POLYSOLVER, and allele-specific HLA loss was detected with LOHHLA. Results and caveats for the whole study, not just this receptor: KRAS-mutant nodules showed the highest T cell clonality compared with EGFR-mutant or double wild-type lesions. Because all patients came from Japan and China, whether the findings apply to Western populations was uncertain. The findings rested on association rather than direct causation, and larger cohorts with long-term follow-up and longitudinal biopsies were considered necessary. Normal lung had the highest top T cell clone frequencies, which appeared to decline progressively from AAH through AIS, MIA and invasive adenocarcinoma. Clonality was highest in normal lung, while later-stage lesions appeared to show lower clonality but higher T cell density and diversity.

The germline V gene specifies LGHNT as CDR1 and FRNRAP as CDR2. The CDR3 measures 13 amino acids from cysteine to phenylalanine. Only the CDR3 region is kept as DNA, spanning 39 bases read in frame from base 1. Trimming at the junction amounts to 2 bases on V and 3 bases on J, and the germline ends lie 6 bases apart. TCR beta CDR3 regions were sequenced from DNA using the immunoSEQ hsTCRbeta Kit. The original methods were these. TCR sequencing data were analysed with the ImmunoSEQ Analyzer. T cell clonality was defined as 1 minus Pielou's evenness computed on productive rearrangements. To measure T cell diversity, the inverse Simpson index was applied to productive templates. T cell density was expressed as TCR beta template counts normalized to usable DNA, with usable DNA estimated by amplifying and sequencing housekeeping genes. Two-sided Kruskal-Wallis tests were used to compare TCR metrics between histologic stages. This is the immuneACCESS table as TCRdb keeps it, with only in-frame sequences that have V and J called. A part of the clones is gone; compared with another copy, unresolved V genes explain less than half, and the rest is unexplained. Clone size and V and J calls were adopted from that table, with D and trimming inferred from the DNA. Across this sample there are 30,000 to 45,000 clones, with about 74% seen only once. Jointly, the top ten make up approximately 6.1% of the sample.

Comment on this clone: The antigen this receptor binds is unknown. One base away there is no much larger clone; base qualities are not given.

Resection was performed on patients in Japan or China between about 2013 and 2018. The histologic diagnosis of each case was independently confirmed on H&E slides by two lung cancer pathologists. Premalignant or tumor cells were enriched for nucleic acid extraction by macro-dissection performed after pathologic assessment. FFPE tissue was used for DNA isolation with the AllPrep DNA/RNA FFPE Kit. The sequenced material came from FFPE invasive lung adenocarcinoma tissue. What this sample's cell subset or site label stands for: frankly invasive lung adenocarcinoma (ADC). The chain uses TRBV12-5 and TRBJ2-3; D gene: possibly TRBD2, on 5 matching bases. This clonotype originated in a person aged 55-75 years with lung adenocarcinoma. The CDR3 is CASGLTGTDTQYF. The sequenced DNA: TGTGCTAGTGGTTTGACGGGAACAGATACGCAGTATTTT.